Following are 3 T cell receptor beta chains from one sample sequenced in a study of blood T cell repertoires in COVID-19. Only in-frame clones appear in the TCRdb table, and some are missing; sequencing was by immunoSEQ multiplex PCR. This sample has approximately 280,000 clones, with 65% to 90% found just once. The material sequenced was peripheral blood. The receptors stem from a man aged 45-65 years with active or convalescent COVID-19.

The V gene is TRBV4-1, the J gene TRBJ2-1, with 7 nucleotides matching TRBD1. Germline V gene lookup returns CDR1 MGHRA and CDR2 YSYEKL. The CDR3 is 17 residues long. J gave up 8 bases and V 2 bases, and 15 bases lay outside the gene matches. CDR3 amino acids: CASSQPTLDRDGHEQFF. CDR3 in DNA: TGCGCCAGCAGCCAACCCACCCTCGACAGGGACGGGCATGAGCAGTTCTTC.

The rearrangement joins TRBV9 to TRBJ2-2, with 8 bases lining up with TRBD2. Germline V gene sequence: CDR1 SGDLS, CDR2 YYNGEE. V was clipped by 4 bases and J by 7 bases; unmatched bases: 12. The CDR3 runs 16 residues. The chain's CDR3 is CASSSRGTSSVGELFF. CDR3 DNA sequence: TGTGCCAGCAGCTCACGAGGGACTAGTTCCGTCGGGGAGCTGTTTTTT.

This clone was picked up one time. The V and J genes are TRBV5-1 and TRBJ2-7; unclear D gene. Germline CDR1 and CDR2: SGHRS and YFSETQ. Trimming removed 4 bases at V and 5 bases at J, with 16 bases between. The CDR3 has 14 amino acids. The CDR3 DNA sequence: TGCGCCAGCAGCCCCCAACACCCCCTAGACGAGCAGTACTTC. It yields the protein CASSPQHPLDEQYF. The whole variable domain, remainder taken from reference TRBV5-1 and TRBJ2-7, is KAGVTQTPRYLIKTRGQQVTLSCSPISGHRSVSWYQQTPGQGLQFLFEYFSETQRNKGNFPGRFSGRQFSNSRSEMNVSTLELGDSALYLCASSPQHPLDEQYFGPGTRLTVT.